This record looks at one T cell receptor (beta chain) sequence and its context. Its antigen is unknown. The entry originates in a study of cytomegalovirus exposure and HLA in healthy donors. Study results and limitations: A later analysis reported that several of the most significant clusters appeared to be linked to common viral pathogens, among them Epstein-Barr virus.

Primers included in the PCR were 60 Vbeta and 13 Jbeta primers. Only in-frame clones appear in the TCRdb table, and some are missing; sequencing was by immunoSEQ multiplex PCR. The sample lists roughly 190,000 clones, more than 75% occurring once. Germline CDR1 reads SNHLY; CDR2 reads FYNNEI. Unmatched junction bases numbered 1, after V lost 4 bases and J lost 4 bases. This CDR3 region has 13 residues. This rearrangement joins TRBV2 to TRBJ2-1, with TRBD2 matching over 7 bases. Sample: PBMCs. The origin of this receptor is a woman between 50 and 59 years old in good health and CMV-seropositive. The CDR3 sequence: CASSGGGYNEQFF. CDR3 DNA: TGTGCCAGCAGTGGGGGGGGGTACAATGAGCAGTTCTTC.